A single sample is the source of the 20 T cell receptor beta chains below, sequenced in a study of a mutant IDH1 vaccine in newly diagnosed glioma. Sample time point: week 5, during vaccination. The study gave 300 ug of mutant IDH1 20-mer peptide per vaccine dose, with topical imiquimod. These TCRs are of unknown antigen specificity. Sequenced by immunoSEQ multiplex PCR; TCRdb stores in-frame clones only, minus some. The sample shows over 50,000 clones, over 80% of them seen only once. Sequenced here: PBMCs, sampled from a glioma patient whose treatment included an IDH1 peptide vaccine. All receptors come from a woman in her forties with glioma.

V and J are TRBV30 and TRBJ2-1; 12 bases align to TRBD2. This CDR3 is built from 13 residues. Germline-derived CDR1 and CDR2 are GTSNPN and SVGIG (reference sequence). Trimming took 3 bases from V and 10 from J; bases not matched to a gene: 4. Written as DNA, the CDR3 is TGTGCCTGGAGGACTAGCGGGAGTAAGGAGCAGTTCTTC. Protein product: CAWRTSGSKEQFF. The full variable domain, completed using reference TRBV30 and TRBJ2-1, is SQTIHQWPATLVQPVGSPLSLECTVEGTSNPNLYWYRQAAGRGLQLLFYSVGIGQISSEVPQNLSASRPQDRQFILSSKKLLLSDSGFYLCAWRTSGSKEQFFGPGTRLTVL.

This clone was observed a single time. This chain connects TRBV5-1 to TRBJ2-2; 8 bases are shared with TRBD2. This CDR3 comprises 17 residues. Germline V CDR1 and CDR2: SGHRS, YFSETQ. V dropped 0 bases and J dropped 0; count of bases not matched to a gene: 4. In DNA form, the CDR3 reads TGCGCCAGCAGCTTGGTTAGCGGGGACGCGAACACCGGGGAGCTGTTTTTT. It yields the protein CASSLVSGDANTGELFF.

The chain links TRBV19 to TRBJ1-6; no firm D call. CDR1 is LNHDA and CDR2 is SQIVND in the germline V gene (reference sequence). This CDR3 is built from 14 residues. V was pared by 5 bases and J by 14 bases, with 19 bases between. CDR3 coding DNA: TGTGCCAGTAGTCCGAGGGAGGGCTCAATCACCCTCCACTTT. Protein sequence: CASSPREGSITLHF.

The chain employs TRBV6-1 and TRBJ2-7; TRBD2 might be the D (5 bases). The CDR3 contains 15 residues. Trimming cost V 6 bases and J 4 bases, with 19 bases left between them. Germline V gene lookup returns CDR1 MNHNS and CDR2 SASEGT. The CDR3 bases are TGTGCCAGCAGCGGAGCTGGAGGTAAGGATTACGAGCAGTACTTC. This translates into CASSGAGGKDYEQYF.

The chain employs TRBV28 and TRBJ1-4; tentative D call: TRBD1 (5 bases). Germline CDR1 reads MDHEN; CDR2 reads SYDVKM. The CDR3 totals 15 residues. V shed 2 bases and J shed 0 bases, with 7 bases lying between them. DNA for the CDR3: TGTGCCAGCAGTTTAACGGGGGCAACTAATGAAAAACTGTTTTTT. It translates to CASSLTGATNEKLFF.

CDR3: CASSSQAGSAQYF. The CDR3 DNA sequence: TGCGCCAGCAGCTCCCAGGCGGGTAGCGCGCAGTATTTT. The chain joins TRBV5-1 to TRBJ2-3; tentatively, D is TRBD2 (5 bases). The CDR3 is 13 residues long. V was cut by 3 bases and J by 10 bases, with 15 bases left in between. Germline-derived CDR1 and CDR2 are SGHRS and YFSETQ.

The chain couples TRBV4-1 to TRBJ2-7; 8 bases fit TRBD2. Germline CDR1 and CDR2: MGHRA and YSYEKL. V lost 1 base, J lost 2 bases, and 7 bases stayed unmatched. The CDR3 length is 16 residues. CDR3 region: CASSQAASRGAYEQYF. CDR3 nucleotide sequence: TGCGCCAGCAGCCAAGCCGCATCGCGGGGGGCCTACGAGCAGTACTTC.

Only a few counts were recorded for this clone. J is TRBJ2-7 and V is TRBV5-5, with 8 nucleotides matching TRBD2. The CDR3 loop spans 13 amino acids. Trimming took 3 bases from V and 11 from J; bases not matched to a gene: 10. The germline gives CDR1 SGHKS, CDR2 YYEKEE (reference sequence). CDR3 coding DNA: TGTGCCAGCAGCTCTCGACAGGTTAGCGGGGAGTACTTC. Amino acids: CASSSRQVSGEYF.

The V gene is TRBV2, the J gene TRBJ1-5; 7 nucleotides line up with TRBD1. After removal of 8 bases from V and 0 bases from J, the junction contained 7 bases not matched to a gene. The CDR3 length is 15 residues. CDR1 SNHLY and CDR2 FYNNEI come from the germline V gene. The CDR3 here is CASLVGTDSNQPQHF. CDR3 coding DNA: TGTGCCAGCTTGGTCGGGACAGATAGCAATCAGCCCCAGCATTTT.

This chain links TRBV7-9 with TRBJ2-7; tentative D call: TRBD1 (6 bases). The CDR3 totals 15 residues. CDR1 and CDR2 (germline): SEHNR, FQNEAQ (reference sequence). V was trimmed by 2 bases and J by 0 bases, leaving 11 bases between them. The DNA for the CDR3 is TGTGCCAGCAGCTTAACACAGGGTAGCTCCTACGAGCAGTACTTC. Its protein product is CASSLTQGSSYEQYF.

For the CDR3, the DNA is TGCGCCAGCAGCCAATGGCAGGGAGTAACTAATGAAAAACTGTTTTTT. Its protein is CASSQWQGVTNEKLFF. The rearrangement links TRBV5-1 to TRBJ1-4, with a tentative D call TRBD1 (5 bases). Germline CDR1 reads SGHRS; CDR2 reads YFSETQ. V shed 4 bases and J shed 1 base, with 14 bases lying between them. The CDR3 length is 16 residues.

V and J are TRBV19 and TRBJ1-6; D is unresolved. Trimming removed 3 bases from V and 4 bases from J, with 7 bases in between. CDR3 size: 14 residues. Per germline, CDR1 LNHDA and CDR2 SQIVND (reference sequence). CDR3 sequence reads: CASSIEGYNSPLHF. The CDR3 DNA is TGTGCCAGTAGTATTGAGGGATATAATTCACCCCTCCACTTT.

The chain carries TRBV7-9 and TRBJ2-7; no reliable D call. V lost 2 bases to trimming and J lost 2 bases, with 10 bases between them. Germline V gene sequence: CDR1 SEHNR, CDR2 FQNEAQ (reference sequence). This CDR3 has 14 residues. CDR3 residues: CASSLQSGPYEQYF. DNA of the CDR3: TGTGCCAGCAGCTTACAGTCGGGCCCCTACGAGCAGTACTTC.

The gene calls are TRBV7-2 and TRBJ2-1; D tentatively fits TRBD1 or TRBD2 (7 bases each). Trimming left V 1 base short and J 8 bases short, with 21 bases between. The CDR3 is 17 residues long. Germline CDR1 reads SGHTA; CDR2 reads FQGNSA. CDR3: CASSLGPLGRGRDEQFF. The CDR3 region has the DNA TGTGCCAGCAGCTTAGGTCCCCTAGGCAGGGGGAGGGATGAGCAGTTCTTC.

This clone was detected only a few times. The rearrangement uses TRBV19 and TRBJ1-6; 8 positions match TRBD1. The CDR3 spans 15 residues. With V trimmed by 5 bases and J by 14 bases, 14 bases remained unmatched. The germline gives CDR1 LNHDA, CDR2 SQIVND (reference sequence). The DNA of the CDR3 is TGTGCCAGTAGTGGGCTGTCCTCCGGACAGGGAACCCTCCACTTT. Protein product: CASSGLSSGQGTLHF.

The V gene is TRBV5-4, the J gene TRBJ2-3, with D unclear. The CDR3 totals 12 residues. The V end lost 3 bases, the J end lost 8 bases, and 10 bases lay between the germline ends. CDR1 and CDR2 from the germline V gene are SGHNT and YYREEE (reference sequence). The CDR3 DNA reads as TGTGCCAGCAGCTCTTACGTTGGTACGCAGTATTTT. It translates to CASSSYVGTQYF.

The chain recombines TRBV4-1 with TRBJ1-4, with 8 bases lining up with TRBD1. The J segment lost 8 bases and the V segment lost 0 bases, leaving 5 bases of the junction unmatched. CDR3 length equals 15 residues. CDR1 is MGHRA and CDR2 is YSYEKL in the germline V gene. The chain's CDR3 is CASSQDVGQGEKLFF. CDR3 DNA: TGCGCCAGCAGCCAAGACGTCGGACAGGGCGAAAAACTGTTTTTT.

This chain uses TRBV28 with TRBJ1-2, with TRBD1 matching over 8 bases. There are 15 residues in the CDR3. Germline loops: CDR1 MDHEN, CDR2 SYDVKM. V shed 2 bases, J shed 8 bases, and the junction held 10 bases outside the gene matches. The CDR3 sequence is CASSLDETGVWGYTF. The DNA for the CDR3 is TGTGCCAGCAGTTTAGACGAGACAGGGGTTTGGGGCTACACCTTC.

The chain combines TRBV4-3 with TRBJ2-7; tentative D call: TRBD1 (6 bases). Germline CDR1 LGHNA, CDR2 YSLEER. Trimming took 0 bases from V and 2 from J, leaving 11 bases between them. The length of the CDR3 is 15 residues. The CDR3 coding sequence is TGCGCCAGCAGCCAAGACAGGGGCGCCCCCTACGAGCAGTACTTC. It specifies CASSQDRGAPYEQYF.

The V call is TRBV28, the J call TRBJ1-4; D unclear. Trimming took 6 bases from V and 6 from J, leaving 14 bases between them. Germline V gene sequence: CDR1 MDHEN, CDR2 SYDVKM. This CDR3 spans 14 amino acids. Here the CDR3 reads CASSSVGGDEKLFF. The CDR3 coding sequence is TGTGCCAGCAGCTCCGTTGGTGGGGATGAAAAACTGTTTTTT.